One and the same sample provided the 15 T cell receptor beta chains below, sequenced in a study of blood T cell repertoires in COVID-19 (dated by TCRdb to about 2020). Libraries came from the immunoSEQ multiplex PCR assay. Not all clones reach the TCRdb copy of this immuneACCESS table, which keeps in-frame sequences only. Checked studies attribute under half of the gap to unresolved V genes and leave the rest unexplained. Recorded for this sample are approximately 240,000 clones; roughly 87% of them occurred a single time. The ten largest clones take up over 9.5% of the sample. Source material: peripheral blood. The receptors originated from a woman aged 18-30 years who had recovered from COVID-19.

The chain uses TRBV14 and TRBJ1-6; 9 nucleotides align to TRBD1. This CDR3 contains 15 residues. The junction had 6 bases not matched to a gene; V was cut back by 5 bases and J by 7 bases. The germline gives CDR1 SGHDN, CDR2 FVKESK. CDR3 sequence: CASSLQGARNSPLHF. CDR3 sequence (DNA): TGTGCCAGCAGCTTACAGGGGGCGCGAAATTCACCCCTCCACTTT.

Only a few counts were recorded for this clone. This chain joins TRBV28 and TRBJ1-6, with D maybe TRBD1 (6 bases). The CDR3 runs 13 residues. V was trimmed by 1 base and J by 8 bases, leaving 6 bases between them. CDR1 is MDHEN, CDR2 SYDVKM, per germline. CDR3 coding DNA: TGTGCCAGCAGTTTATCAGGGGATTCACCCCTCCACTTT. Amino acids: CASSLSGDSPLHF.

The chain uses TRBV9 and TRBJ1-2; maybe TRBD1 (6 bases). The CDR3 has 15 residues. The germline V gene encodes CDR1 SGDLS and CDR2 YYNGEE. The V end was cut by 2 bases, the J end by 5 bases, with 16 bases between. CDR3 protein: CASSVGTHPQYGYTF. CDR3 in DNA: TGTGCCAGCAGCGTCGGGACACATCCCCAGTATGGCTACACCTTC.

This chain connects TRBV7-2 to TRBJ1-5, with 10 bases aligning to TRBD1. V trimming: 1 base; J trimming: 7 bases; junction bases outside the gene matches: 7. CDR3 size: 16 residues. Germline CDR1 and CDR2: SGHTA and FQGNSA. The CDR3 sequence: CASSLGGQGIGQPQHF. The DNA for the CDR3 is TGTGCCAGCAGCTTAGGGGGACAGGGGATTGGGCAGCCCCAGCATTTT.

The V gene is TRBV10-3, the J gene TRBJ2-1; 7 bases agree with TRBD2. The ends lost 2 bases at V and 10 bases at J; junction bases unmatched: 2. Germline V gives CDR1 ENHRY, CDR2 SYGVKD. This CDR3 has 12 residues. CDR3 nucleotide sequence: TGTGCCATCAGTGAGGCGGGAGAGGAGCAGTTCTTC. It encodes CAISEAGEEQFF.

V is TRBV5-1 and J is TRBJ2-3; TRBD2 might be the D (6 bases). V lost 4 bases and J lost 0, with 9 bases in between. CDR3 length equals 14 residues. Per germline, CDR1 SGHRS and CDR2 YFSETQ. The CDR3 loop is CASSPSDSTDTQYF. The CDR3 DNA is TGCGCCAGCAGCCCTAGCGATAGCACAGATACGCAGTATTTT.

The chain employs TRBV7-9 and TRBJ2-2; the D gene is possibly TRBD2 (5 bases). V was pared by 8 bases and J by 7 bases, with 14 bases between. The CDR3 covers 13 residues. Germline V gives CDR1 SEHNR, CDR2 FQNEAQ (reference sequence). CDR3 bases: TGTGCCAGCCGTGAGGGCGGAAGCGGGGAGCTGTTTTTT. Its protein product is CASREGGSGELFF.

The chain links TRBV30 to TRBJ1-1, with TRBD1 identical over 7 bases. The germline CDR1 and CDR2 sequences are GTSNPN and SVGIG (reference sequence). The J segment lost 10 bases and the V segment lost 2 bases, leaving 7 bases of the junction unmatched. The CDR3 extends over 12 amino acids. In DNA, the CDR3 is TGTGCCTGGAGTTGGGACAGCGCTAGAGCTTTCTTT. This translates into CAWSWDSARAFF. Drawing the rest from reference TRBV30 and TRBJ1-1, the complete variable domain is SQTIHQWPATLVQPVGSPLSLECTVEGTSNPNLYWYRQAAGRGLQLLFYSVGIGQISSEVPQNLSASRPQDRQFILSSKKLLLSDSGFYLCAWSWDSARAFFGQGTRLTVV.

The chain recombines TRBV27 with TRBJ2-3; TRBD1 matches 8 bases. This CDR3 region has 15 residues. The germline V gene has CDR1 MNHEY and CDR2 SMNVEV (reference sequence). Trimming cost V 3 bases and J 1 base; bases outside gene matches: 3. Here the CDR3 DNA reads TGTGCCAGCAGTTTTATGACAGGGGGCACAGATACGCAGTATTTT. It codes for CASSFMTGGTDTQYF.

The chain is built from TRBV6-5 and TRBJ2-1; TRBD1 agrees at 9 bases. CDR1 and CDR2 from the germline V gene are MNHEY and SVGAGI. CDR3 size: 14 residues. V dropped 6 bases and J dropped 9; count of bases not matched to a gene: 9. The CDR3 coding sequence is TGTGCCAGCAGCACACCTGGGACAGGGACTGAGCAGTTCTTC. Its protein is CASSTPGTGTEQFF.

The chain recombines TRBV11-3 with TRBJ2-7; TRBD2 matches 11 bases. The junction had 4 bases not matched to a gene; V was cut back by 6 bases and J by 0 bases. Germline loops: CDR1 SGHNT, CDR2 YENEEA. The CDR3 runs to 15 residues. The CDR3 nucleotides are TGTGCCAGCAGTCTTACTAGCGGGGGCTCCTACGAGCAGTACTTC. Its translation: CASSLTSGGSYEQYF. Based on the CDR3 plus reference TRBV11-3 and TRBJ2-7, the full variable domain is EAGVVQSPRYKIIEKKQPVAFWCNPISGHNTLYWYLQNLGQGPELLIRYENEEAVDDSQLPKDRFSAERLKGVDSTLKIQPAELGDSAVYLCASSLTSGGSYEQYFGPGTRLTVT.

This clone appeared once. The chain combines TRBV30 with TRBJ2-1; TRBD2 aligns across 13 bases. The CDR3 runs 15 residues. V was clipped by 1 base and J by 9 bases; unmatched bases: 6. Per germline, CDR1 GTSNPN and CDR2 SVGIG (reference sequence). The DNA for the CDR3 is TGTGCCTGGAGTGGGACTAGCGGGAGTAGGGTTGAGCAGTTCTTC. It yields the protein CAWSGTSGSRVEQFF.

V is TRBV2 and J is TRBJ1-5; 9 bases align to TRBD1. Per the germline V gene, CDR1 is SNHLY and CDR2 is FYNNEI. This CDR3 has 14 residues. Losses at the gene ends were 5 bases for V and 7 bases for J; bases not matched to a gene: 6. The CDR3 is CASSYSGQGQPQHF. CDR3 sequence (DNA): TGTGCCAGCAGTTACTCAGGACAGGGGCAGCCCCAGCATTTT.

The chain joins TRBV13 to TRBJ2-1; 14 bases fit TRBD2. The J segment lost 6 bases and the V segment lost 5 bases, leaving 3 bases of the junction unmatched. In germline, CDR1 is PRHDT, CDR2 FYEKMQ (reference sequence). This CDR3 has 15 amino acids. The CDR3 nucleotides read TGTGCCAGCAGCCCCGGGACTAGCGGGAGCAATGAGCAGTTCTTC. Its protein product is CASSPGTSGSNEQFF.

The DNA for the CDR3 is TGCAGTGCTAGTATCAGGACAGTTAATTCACCCCTCCACTTT. It encodes CSASIRTVNSPLHF. The rearrangement links TRBV20-1 to TRBJ1-6, with D maybe TRBD1 (6 bases). Germline CDR1 DFQATT, CDR2 SNEGSKA (reference sequence). V was cut by 3 bases and J by 6 bases, with 12 bases left in between. The CDR3 length is 14 residues.